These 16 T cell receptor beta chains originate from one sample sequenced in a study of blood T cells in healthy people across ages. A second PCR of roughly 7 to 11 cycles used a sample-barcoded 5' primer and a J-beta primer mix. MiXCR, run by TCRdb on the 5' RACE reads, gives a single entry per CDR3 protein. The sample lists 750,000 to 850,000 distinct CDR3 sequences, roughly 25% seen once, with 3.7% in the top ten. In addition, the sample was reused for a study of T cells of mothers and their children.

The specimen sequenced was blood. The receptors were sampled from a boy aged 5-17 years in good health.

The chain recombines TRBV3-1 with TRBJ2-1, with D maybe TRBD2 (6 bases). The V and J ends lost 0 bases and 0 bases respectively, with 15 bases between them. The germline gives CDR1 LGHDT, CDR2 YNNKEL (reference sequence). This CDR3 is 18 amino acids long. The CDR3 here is CASSQDHWRGDSYNEQFF. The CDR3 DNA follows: TGTGCCAGCAGCCAAGATCATTGGCGGGGAGACTCCTACAATGAGCAGTTCTTC.

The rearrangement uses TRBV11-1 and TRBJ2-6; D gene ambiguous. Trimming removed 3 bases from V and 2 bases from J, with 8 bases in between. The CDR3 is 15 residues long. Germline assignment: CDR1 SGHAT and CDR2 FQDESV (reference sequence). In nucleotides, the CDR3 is TGTGCCAGCAGCTTGCGTCTAGCTGGGGCCAACGTCCTGACTTTC. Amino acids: CASSLRLAGANVLTF.

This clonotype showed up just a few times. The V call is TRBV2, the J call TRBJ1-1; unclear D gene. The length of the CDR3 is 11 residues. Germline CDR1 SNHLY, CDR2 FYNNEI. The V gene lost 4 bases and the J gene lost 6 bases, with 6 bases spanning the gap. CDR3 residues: CASSGGPEAFF. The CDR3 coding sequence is TGTGCCAGCAGTGGCGGACCTGAAGCTTTCTTT.

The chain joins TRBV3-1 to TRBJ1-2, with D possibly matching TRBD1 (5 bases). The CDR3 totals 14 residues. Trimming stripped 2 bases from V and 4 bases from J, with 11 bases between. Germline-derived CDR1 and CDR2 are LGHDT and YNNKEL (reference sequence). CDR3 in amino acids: CASSQQGNRYGYTF. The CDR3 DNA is TGTGCCAGCAGCCAACAGGGTAACCGCTATGGCTACACCTTC.

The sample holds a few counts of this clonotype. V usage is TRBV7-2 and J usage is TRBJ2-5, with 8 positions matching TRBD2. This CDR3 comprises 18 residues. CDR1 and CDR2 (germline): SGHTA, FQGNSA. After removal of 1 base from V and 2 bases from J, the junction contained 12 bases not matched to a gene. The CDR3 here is CASSLGPPFAGGQETQYF. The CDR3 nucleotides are TGTGCCAGCAGCTTAGGGCCTCCGTTTGCGGGGGGACAAGAGACCCAGTACTTC.

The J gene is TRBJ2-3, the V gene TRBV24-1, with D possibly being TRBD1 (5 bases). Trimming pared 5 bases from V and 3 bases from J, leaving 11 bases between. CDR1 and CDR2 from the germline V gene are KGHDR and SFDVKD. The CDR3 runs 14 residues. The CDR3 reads CATSAQGKTDTQYF. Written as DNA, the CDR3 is TGTGCCACCAGTGCCCAGGGTAAGACAGATACGCAGTATTTT.

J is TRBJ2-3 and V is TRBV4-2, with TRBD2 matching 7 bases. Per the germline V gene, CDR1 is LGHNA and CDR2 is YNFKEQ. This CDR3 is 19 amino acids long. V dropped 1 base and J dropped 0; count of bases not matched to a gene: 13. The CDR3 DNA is TGTGCCAGCAGCCAAGCCCGGTCCACGGGGAGGGCTAGCACAGATACGCAGTATTTT. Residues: CASSQARSTGRASTDTQYF.

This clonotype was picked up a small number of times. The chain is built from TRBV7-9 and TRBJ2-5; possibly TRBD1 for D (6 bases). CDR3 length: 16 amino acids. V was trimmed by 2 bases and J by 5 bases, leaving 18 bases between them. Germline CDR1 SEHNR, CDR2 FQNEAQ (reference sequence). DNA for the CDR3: TGTGCCAGCAGCTTATTCCCAGGGAATGGGGGCGAGACCCAGTACTTC. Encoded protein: CASSLFPGNGGETQYF.

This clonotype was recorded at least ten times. The CDR3 bases are TGCAGTGCTAGAGTACTAGGTTACACTGAAGCTTTCTTT. Amino acids: CSARVLGYTEAFF. The genes are TRBV20-1 and TRBJ1-1; D remains ambiguous. Deletions cut 1 base from V and 3 bases from J, with 9 bases between. Per the germline V gene, CDR1 is DFQATT and CDR2 is SNEGSKA (reference sequence). The CDR3 has 13 amino acids.

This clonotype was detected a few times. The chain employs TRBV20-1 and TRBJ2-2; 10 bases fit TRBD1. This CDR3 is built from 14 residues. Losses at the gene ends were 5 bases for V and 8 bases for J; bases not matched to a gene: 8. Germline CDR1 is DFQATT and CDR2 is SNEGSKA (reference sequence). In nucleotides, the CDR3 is TGCAGTGCTCCACGACAGGGGGCACCGGGGGAGCTGTTTTTT. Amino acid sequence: CSAPRQGAPGELFF.

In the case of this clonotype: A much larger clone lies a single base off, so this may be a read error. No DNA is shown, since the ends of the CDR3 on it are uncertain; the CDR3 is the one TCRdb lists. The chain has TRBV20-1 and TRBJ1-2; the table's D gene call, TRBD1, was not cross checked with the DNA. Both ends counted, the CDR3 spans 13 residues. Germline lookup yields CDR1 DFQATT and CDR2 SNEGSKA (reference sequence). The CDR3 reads CSAPEGINYGCTF.

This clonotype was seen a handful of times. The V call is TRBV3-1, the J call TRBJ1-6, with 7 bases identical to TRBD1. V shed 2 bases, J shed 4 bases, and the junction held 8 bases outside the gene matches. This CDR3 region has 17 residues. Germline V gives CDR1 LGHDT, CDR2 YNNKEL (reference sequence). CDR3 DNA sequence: TGTGCCAGCAGCCAATTCGACAGGGACCATTATAATTCACCCCTCCACTTT. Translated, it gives CASSQFDRDHYNSPLHF. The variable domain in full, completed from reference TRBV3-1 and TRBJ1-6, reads DTAVSQTPKYLVTQMGNDKSIKCEQNLGHDTMYWYKQDSKKFLKIMFSYNNKELIINETVPNRFSPKSPDKAHLNLHINSLELGDSAVYFCASSQFDRDHYNSPLHFGNGTRLTVT.

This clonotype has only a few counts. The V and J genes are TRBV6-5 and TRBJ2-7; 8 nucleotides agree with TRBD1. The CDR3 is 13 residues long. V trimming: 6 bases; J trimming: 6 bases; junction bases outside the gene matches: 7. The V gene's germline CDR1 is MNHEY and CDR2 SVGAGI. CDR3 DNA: TGTGCCAGCAGAAGGACAGGGAGGAGCGAGCAGTACTTC. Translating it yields CASRRTGRSEQYF.

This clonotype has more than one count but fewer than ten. The CDR3 coding sequence is TGTGCCAGCAGGAGAGATGCCGGTAGCACCCAGTACTTC. Translation: CASRRDAGSTQYF. The chain links TRBV6-5 to TRBJ2-5; D gene ambiguous. The V end lost 6 bases, the J end lost 8 bases, and 16 bases lay between the germline ends. CDR1 is MNHEY, CDR2 SVGAGI, per germline. The CDR3 spans 13 residues.

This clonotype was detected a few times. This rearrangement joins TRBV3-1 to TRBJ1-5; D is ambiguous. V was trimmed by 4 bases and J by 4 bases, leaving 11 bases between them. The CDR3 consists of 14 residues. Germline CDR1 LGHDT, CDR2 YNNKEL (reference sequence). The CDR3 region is CASSPEVGNQPQHF. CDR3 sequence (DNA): TGTGCCAGCAGCCCCGAGGTAGGAAATCAGCCCCAGCATTTT.

The CDR3 DNA reads TGCAGCGTTGCCTTATGGGGCACTGAAGCTTTCTTT. This gives the protein CSVALWGTEAFF. This chain links TRBV29-1 with TRBJ1-1; D remains ambiguous. The V end was cut by 4 bases, the J end by 4 bases, with 10 bases between. The CDR3 contains 12 residues. Per the germline V gene, CDR1 is SQVTM and CDR2 is ANQGSEA.